The present T cell receptor beta chain was sequenced within a study of shared clonotypes between healthy human individuals. The method was immunoSEQ multiplex PCR; TCRdb's version includes in-frame clones alone and lacks a portion of them. There are about 2.4 million clones in the sample; over 85% occur only once, and 0.36% lies in the top ten. V was clipped by 0 bases and J by 0 bases; unmatched bases: 16. The germline gives CDR1 SGHAT, CDR2 FQNNGV. This CDR3 is built from 20 residues. The V and J genes are TRBV11-2 and TRBJ2-7, with 8 bases fitting TRBD2. This receptor was identified in a man younger than 35 in good health. Some clones in this sample may be carry-over from other donors' samples. Sequencing input: naive CD4+ T cells from PBMCs. Subset here: CD45RA+ positively selected. In DNA, the CDR3 is TGTGCCAGCAGCTTAGATGGGAGGACTAGCCGGACTAGAAGCTCCTACGAGCAGTACTTC. Protein sequence: CASSLDGRTSRTRSSYEQYF.